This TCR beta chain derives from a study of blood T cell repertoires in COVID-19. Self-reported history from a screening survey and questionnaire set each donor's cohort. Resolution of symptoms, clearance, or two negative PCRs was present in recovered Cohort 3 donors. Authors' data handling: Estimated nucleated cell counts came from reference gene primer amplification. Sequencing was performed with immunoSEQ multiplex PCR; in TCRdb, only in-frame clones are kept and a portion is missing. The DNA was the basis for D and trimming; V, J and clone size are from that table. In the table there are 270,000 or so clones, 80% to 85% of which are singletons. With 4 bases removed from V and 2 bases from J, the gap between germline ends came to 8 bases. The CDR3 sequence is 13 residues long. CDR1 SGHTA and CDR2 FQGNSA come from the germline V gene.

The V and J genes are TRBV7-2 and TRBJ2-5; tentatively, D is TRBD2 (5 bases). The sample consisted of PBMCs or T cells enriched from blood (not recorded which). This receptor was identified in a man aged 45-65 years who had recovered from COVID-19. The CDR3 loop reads CASSSRLQETQYF. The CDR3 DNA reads TGTGCCAGCAGCTCCAGACTACAAGAGACCCAGTACTTC.